The 12 T cell receptor beta chains reported below all come from one sample, sequenced in a study of cytomegalovirus exposure and HLA in healthy donors. A multiplex PCR was run with 60 Vbeta primers and 13 Jbeta primers. Profiled with immunoSEQ multiplex PCR; TCRdb holds only in-frame clones, not every one. Of around 100,000 clones in the sample, around 80% were seen once. The sequencing sample was made of PBMCs. The receptor source for this set is a woman between 18 and 30 years old in good health and CMV-seropositive.

The rearrangement joins TRBV5-1 to TRBJ2-1, with 8 bases that match TRBD1. Germline loops: CDR1 SGHRS, CDR2 YFSETQ. The J segment lost 7 bases and the V segment lost 0 bases, leaving 9 bases of the junction unmatched. The CDR3 consists of 16 residues. The CDR3: CASSLASVQGANEQFF. Written as DNA, the CDR3 is TGCGCCAGCAGCTTGGCCAGTGTCCAGGGGGCAAATGAGCAGTTCTTC.

The rearrangement uses TRBV5-1 and TRBJ2-7; 7 nucleotides line up with TRBD2. The germline V gene encodes CDR1 SGHRS and CDR2 YFSETQ. With 0 bases clipped from V and 6 bases from J, the junction kept 6 bases outside the gene matches. The CDR3 runs 14 residues. CDR3 region: CASSLVTSTIEQYF. The CDR3 bases are TGCGCCAGCAGCTTGGTGACTAGCACAATCGAGCAGTACTTC.

The rearrangement links TRBV4-1 to TRBJ2-5, with 14 bases aligning to TRBD2. This CDR3 comprises 15 residues. Germline assignment: CDR1 MGHRA and CDR2 YSYEKL. Trimming removed 6 bases from V and 4 bases from J; junction bases left unmatched: 4. This chain's CDR3 is CASRGTSGSRETQYF. The CDR3 nucleotides read TGCGCCAGCAGAGGGACTAGCGGGAGTCGAGAGACCCAGTACTTC.

The chain employs TRBV6-4 and TRBJ1-1; 9 bases agree with TRBD1. J gave up 2 bases and V 3 bases, and 7 bases lay outside the gene matches. Per the germline V gene, CDR1 is MRHNA and CDR2 is SNTAGT. The CDR3 contains 16 residues. The CDR3 DNA reads as TGTGCCAGCAGTGAAACCCCGGGACAGGGCAACACTGAAGCTTTCTTT. Protein sequence: CASSETPGQGNTEAFF.

The chain employs TRBV15 and TRBJ2-5, with 15 bases lining up with TRBD2. Germline lookup yields CDR1 LNHNV and CDR2 YYDKDF (reference sequence). This CDR3 spans 18 amino acids. J was trimmed by 4 bases and V by 3 bases; bases with no gene match: 9. CDR3 residues: CATSRGGLAGGPGETQYF. As DNA, the CDR3 is TGTGCCACCAGCAGGGGAGGACTAGCGGGAGGGCCGGGAGAGACCCAGTACTTC.

The chain carries TRBV9 and TRBJ2-5, with 7 nucleotides matching TRBD1. Per the germline V gene, CDR1 is SGDLS and CDR2 is YYNGEE. J was trimmed by 5 bases and V by 3 bases; bases with no gene match: 10. The CDR3 runs 15 residues. The CDR3: CASSETTGTSETQYF. DNA for the CDR3: TGTGCCAGCAGCGAGACGACAGGGACCTCCGAGACCCAGTACTTC. Supplemented by reference TRBV9 and TRBJ2-5, the full variable domain reads DSGVTQTPKHLITATGQRVTLRCSPRSGDLSVYWYQQSLDQGLQFLIQYYNGEERAKGNILERFSAQQFPDLHSELNLSSLELGDSALYFCASSETTGTSETQYFGPGTRLLVL.

V is TRBV4-1 and J is TRBJ2-5; a possible D gene is TRBD2 (6 bases). Trimming removed 4 bases from V and 9 bases from J, with 21 bases in between. Germline V lookup: CDR1 MGHRA, CDR2 YSYEKL. This CDR3 is built from 15 residues. As DNA, the CDR3 is TGCGCCAGCAGCCCGAAAGCGGGTAGCAACGGGGCCCAGTACTTC. It is translated as CASSPKAGSNGAQYF.

This clone appeared once. The chain joins TRBV15 to TRBJ1-5, with 7 bases fitting TRBD1. CDR1 and CDR2 from the germline V gene are LNHNV and YYDKDF (reference sequence). The CDR3 runs 15 residues. V gave up 0 bases and J gave up 6 bases; unmatched junction bases: 5. CDR3 DNA sequence: TGTGCCACCAGCAGAGATCGTAGGGGGCTTCAGCCCCAGCATTTT. Its protein product is CATSRDRRGLQPQHF. Using reference TRBV15 and TRBJ1-5 for the parts outside the CDR3, the full variable domain is DAMVIQNPRYQVTQFGKPVTLSCSQTLNHNVMYWYQQKSSQAPKLLFHYYDKDFNNEADTPDNFQSRRPNTSFCFLDIRSPGLGDTAMYLCATSRDRRGLQPQHFGDGTRLSIL.

The V call is TRBV7-2, the J call TRBJ2-2, with TRBD2 identical over 9 bases. Trimming removed 1 base from V and 2 bases from J; junction bases left unmatched: 5. The CDR3 length is 17 residues. From germline, CDR1 is SGHTA and CDR2 FQGNSA. CDR3 protein: CASSLVAGLANTGELFF. The CDR3 DNA reads TGTGCCAGCAGCTTAGTCGCGGGACTAGCCAACACCGGGGAGCTGTTTTTT.

Points on this clone: One end of the junction fails to match germline, which may point to a read error. The rearrangement joins TRBV5-4 to TRBJ2-7; 10 bases match TRBD2. This CDR3 is built from 14 residues. CDR1 SGHNT and CDR2 YYREEE come from the germline V gene (reference sequence). The CDR3 is CASSLAGGAYGQYF. In nucleotides, the CDR3 is TGTGCCAGCAGCTTAGCGGGGGGGGCCTACGGGCAGTACTTC.

The chain joins TRBV5-1 to TRBJ1-2; D might be TRBD1 (5 bases). V lost 0 bases and J lost 4, with 10 bases in between. From germline, CDR1 is SGHRS and CDR2 YFSETQ. CDR3 size: 14 residues. DNA of the CDR3: TGCGCCAGCAGCTTGGATAGGGGATTCTATGGCTACACCTTC. Residues: CASSLDRGFYGYTF.

The V call is TRBV27, the J call TRBJ1-1; TRBD1 aligns across 11 bases. Germline V gene lookup returns CDR1 MNHEY and CDR2 SMNVEV (reference sequence). With V trimmed by 7 bases and J by 3 bases, 10 bases remained unmatched. This CDR3 contains 16 residues. CDR3 sequence reads: CASTHTMGQGDTEAFF. CDR3 bases: TGTGCCAGCACCCACACCATGGGACAGGGGGACACTGAAGCTTTCTTT.